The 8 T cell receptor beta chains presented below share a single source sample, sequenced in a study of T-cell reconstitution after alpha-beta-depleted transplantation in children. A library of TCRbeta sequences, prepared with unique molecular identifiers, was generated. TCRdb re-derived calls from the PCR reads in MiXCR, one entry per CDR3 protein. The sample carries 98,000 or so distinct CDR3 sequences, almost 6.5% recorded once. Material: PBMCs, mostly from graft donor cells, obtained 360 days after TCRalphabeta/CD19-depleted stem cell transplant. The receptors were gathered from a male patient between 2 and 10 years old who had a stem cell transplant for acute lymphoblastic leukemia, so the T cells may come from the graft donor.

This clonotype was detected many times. The CDR3 region is CASSLVAGVNTEAFF. The CDR3 DNA reads TGTGCCAGCAGCTTAGTTGCAGGCGTGAACACTGAAGCTTTCTTT. This rearrangement joins TRBV7-6 to TRBJ1-1; D gene ambiguous. The CDR3 totals 15 residues. The V gene's germline CDR1 is SGHVS and CDR2 FNYEAQ. V lost 1 base and J lost 0, with 9 bases in between.

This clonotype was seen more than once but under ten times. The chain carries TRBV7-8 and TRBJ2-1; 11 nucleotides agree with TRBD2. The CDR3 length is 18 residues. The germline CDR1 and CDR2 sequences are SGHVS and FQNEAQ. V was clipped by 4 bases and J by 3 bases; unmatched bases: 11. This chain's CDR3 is CASSSYPMTSGVYNEQFF. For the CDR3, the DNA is TGTGCCAGCAGCTCCTACCCTATGACTAGCGGGGTCTACAATGAGCAGTTCTTC.

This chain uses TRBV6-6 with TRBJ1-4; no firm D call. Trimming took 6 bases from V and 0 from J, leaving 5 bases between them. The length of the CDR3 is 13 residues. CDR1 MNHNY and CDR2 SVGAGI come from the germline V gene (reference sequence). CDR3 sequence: CASRGATNEKLFF. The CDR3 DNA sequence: TGTGCCAGCAGGGGAGCAACTAATGAAAAACTGTTTTTT.

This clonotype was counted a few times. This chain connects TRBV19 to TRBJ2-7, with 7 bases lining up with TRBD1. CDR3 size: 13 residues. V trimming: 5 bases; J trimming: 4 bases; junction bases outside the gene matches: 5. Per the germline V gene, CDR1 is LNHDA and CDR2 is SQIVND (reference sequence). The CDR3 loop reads CASSSTTGYEQYF. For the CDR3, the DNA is TGTGCCAGTAGTTCAACGACAGGGTACGAGCAGTACTTC.

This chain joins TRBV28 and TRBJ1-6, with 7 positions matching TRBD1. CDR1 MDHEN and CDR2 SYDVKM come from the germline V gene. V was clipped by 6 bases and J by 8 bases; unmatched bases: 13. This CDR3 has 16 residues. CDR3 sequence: CASSQGGGFRDSPLHF. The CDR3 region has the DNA TGTGCCAGCAGCCAAGGGGGCGGATTCAGGGATTCACCCCTCCACTTT. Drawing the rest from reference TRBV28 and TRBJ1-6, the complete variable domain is DVKVTQSSRYLVKRTGEKVFLECVQDMDHENMFWYRQDPGLGLRLIYFSYDVKMKEKGDIPEGYSVSREKKERFSLILESASTNQTSMYLCASSQGGGFRDSPLHFGNGTRLTVT.

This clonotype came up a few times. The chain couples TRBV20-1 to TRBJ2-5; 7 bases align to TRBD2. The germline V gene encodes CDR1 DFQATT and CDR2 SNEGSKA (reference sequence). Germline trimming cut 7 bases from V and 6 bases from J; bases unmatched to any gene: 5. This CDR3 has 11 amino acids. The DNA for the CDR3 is TGCAGTGGGGGGGGTCAAAAGACCCAGTACTTC. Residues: CSGGGQKTQYF.

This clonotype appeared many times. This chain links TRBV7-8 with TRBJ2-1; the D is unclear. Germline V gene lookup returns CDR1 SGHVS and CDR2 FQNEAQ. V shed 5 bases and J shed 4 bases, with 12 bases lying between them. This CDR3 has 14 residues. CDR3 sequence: CASSPRAGYNEQFF. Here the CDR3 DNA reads TGTGCCAGCAGCCCCCGGGCTGGATACAATGAGCAGTTCTTC. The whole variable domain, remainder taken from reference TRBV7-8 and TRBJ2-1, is GAGVSQSPRYKVAKRGQDVALRCDPISGHVSLFWYQQALGQGPEFLTYFQNEAQLDKSGLPSDRFFAERPEGSVSTLKIQRTQQEDSAVYLCASSPRAGYNEQFFGPGTRLTVL.

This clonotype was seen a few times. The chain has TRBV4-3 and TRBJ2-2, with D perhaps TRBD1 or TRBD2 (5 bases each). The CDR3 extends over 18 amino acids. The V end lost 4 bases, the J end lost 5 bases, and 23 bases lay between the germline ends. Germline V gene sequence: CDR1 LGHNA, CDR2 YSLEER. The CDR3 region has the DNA TGCGCCAGCAGCCTGCGGCTTCCGAGGGGAGTGAAGACCGGGGAGCTGTTTTTT. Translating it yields CASSLRLPRGVKTGELFF.